The present T cell receptor beta chain was sequenced within a study of blood T cell repertoires in COVID-19. Germline CDR1 MDHEN, CDR2 SYDVKM. The CDR3 runs 13 residues. V lost 1 base to trimming and J lost 6 bases, with 7 bases between them. Method: immunoSEQ multiplex PCR; TCRdb's copy keeps in-frame clones and lacks some. The sample has tens of thousands of clones, roughly 91% seen once; the top ten hold around 3.2%. This clone appeared a single time. The specimen was peripheral blood. This sequence was found in a human donor in a cohort sampled during active COVID-19. The chain is built from TRBV28 and TRBJ1-5, with no clear D. The CDR3 here is CASSLLGLQPQHF. Here the CDR3 DNA reads TGTGCCAGCAGTTTATTGGGCCTTCAGCCCCAGCATTTT.